This T cell receptor (beta chain) emerged from a study of cytomegalovirus exposure and HLA in healthy donors. General study points: Per a later analysis, HLA-associated TCR beta chains showed more clonal expansion than other, equally common TCR beta chains.

Note on this clone: Its antigen is currently unknown.

60 Vbeta and 13 Jbeta primers were used in PCR. Profiling relied on immunoSEQ multiplex PCR, and the TCRdb table lists in-frame clones only, not all of them. The sample yields over 150,000 clones, 80% seen once. The sample consisted of PBMCs. The TCR comes from a woman aged 40 to 50 in good health and CMV-seropositive.

CDR3: CARGTGEGRTNEKLFF. In nucleotides, the CDR3 is TGTGCCAGAGGGACAGGGGAAGGTAGGACTAATGAAAAACTGTTTTTT. The chain uses TRBV27 and TRBJ1-4, with 10 bases fitting TRBD1. V trimming: 9 bases; J trimming: 2 bases; junction bases outside the gene matches: 9. Germline V gives CDR1 MNHEY, CDR2 SMNVEV (reference sequence). This CDR3 has 16 residues.